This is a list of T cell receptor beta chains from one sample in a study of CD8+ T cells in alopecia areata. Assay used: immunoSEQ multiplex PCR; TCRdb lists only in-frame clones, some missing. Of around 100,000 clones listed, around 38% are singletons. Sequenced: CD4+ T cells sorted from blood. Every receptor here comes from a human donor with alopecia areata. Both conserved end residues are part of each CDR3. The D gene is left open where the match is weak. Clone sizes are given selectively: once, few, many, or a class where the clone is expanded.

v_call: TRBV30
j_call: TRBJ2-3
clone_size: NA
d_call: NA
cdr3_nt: TGTGCCTGGAGTTCCCAATCCACAGATACGCAGTATTTT
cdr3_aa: CAWSSQSTDTQYF

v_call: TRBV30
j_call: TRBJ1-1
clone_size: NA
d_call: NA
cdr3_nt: TGTGCCTGGAGTGTAACTATAGATAACACTGAAGCTTTCTTT
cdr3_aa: CAWSVTIDNTEAFF

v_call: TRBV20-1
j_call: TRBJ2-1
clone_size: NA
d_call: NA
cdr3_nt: TGCAGTGCTAGAGATTACAATGAGCAGTTCTTC
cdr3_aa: CSARDYNEQFF

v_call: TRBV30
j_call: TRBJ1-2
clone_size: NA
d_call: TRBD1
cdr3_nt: TGTGCCTGGAGTACGGGGACAGGGGGCAGTTATGGCTACACCTTC
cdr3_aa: CAWSTGTGGSYGYTF

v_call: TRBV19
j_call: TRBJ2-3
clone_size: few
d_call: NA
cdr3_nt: TGTGCCAGTAGTATAGCACTAGAGTTTGCTACGCAGTATTTT
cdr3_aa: CASSIALEFATQYF

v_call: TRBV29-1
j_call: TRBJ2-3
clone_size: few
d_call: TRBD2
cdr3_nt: TGCAGCGTTGCCTTAGCGGGGGGGCCGGGAGATACGCAGTATTTT
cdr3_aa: CSVALAGGPGDTQYF

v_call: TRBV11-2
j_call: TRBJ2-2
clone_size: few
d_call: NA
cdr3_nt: TGTGCCAGCAGGACAGGTTTCATTATCGACACCGGGGAGCTGTTTTTT
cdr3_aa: CASRTGFIIDTGELFF

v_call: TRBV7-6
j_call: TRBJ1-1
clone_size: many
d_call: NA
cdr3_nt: TGTGCCAGCAGCTTTCCGGGACACGAGGGTACTGAAGCTTTCTTT
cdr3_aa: CASSFPGHEGTEAFF

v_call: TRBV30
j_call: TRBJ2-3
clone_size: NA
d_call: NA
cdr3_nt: TGTGCCCAAATGCCTAGCGGCACAGATACGCAGTATTTT
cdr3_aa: CAQMPSGTDTQYF

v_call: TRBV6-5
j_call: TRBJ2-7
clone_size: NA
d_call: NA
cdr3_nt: TGTGCCAGCAGTCGCCCGGGGACGAGACCCTACGAGCAGTACTTC
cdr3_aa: CASSRPGTRPYEQYF

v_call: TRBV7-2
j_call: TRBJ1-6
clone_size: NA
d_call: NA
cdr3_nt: TGTGCCAGCAGCTTAGATTTCGGGAATTCACCCCTCCACTTT
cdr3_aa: CASSLDFGNSPLHF

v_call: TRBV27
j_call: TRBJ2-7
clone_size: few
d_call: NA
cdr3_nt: TGTGCCAGCAGTTTATCTTCACGGGTTGGCGGGGTTAACTCCTACGAGCAGTACTTC
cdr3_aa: CASSLSSRVGGVNSYEQYF

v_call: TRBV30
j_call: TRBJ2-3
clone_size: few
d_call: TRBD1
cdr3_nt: TGTGCCTGGAGGACAGGGGGCACAGATACGCAGTATTTT
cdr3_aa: CAWRTGGTDTQYF

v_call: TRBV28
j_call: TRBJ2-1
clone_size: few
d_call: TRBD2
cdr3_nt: TGTGCCAGCAGTTTGCTTGGCGGGGGGACGTACAATGAGCAGTTCTTC
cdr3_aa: CASSLLGGGTYNEQFF

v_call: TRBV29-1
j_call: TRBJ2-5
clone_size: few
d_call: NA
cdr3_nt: TGCAGCGTTGAGAGGGGGAATACTAAAGAGACCCAGTACTTC
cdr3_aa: CSVERGNTKETQYF

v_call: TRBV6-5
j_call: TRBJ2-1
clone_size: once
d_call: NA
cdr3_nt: TGTGCCAGCAGTTCCCCCGGGACGGTGCAGTTCTTC
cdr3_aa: CASSSPGTVQFF

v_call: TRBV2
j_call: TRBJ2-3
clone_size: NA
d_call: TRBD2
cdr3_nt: TGTGCCAGCAGTGGTAGGACTAGCGGGAGCACAGATACGCAGTATTTT
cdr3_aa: CASSGRTSGSTDTQYF

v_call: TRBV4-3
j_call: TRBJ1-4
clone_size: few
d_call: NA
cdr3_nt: TGCGCCAGCAGTGAGGCGGGTGGTGAAAAACTGTTTTTT
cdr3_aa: CASSEAGGEKLFF

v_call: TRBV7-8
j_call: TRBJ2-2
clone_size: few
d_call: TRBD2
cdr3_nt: TGTGCCAGCAGCTCCCGGACTAGCAACACCGGGGAGCTGTTTTTT
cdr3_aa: CASSSRTSNTGELFF

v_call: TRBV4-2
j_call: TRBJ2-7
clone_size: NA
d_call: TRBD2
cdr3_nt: TGTGCCAGCAGCCCGAGCGGGGCCTCTCAATACGAGCAGTACTTC
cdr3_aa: CASSPSGASQYEQYF

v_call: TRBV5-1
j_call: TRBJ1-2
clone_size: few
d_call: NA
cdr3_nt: TGCGCCAGCAGCTTGGTTTCCGAGGGGGGCTACACCTTC
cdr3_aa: CASSLVSEGGYTF

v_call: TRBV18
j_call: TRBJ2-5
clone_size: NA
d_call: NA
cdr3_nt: TGTGCCAGCTCGCCGGGGGAGACCCAGTACTTC
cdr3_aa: CASSPGETQYF

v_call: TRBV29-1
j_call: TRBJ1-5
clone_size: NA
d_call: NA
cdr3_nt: TGCAGCGTTGTACTATCAGGGAACAATCAGCCCCAGCATTTT
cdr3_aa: CSVVLSGNNQPQHF

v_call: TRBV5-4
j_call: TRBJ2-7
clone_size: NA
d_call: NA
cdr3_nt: TGTGCCAGCAGCCGTGGGCAGGGGCGACCCTACGAGCAGTACTTC
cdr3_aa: CASSRGQGRPYEQYF

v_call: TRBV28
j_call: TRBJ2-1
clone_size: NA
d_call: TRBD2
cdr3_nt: TGTGCCAGCAGTTCTCCCTCGGTAGCGGGAGGAAAAAATGAGCAGTTCTTC
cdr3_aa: CASSSPSVAGGKNEQFF

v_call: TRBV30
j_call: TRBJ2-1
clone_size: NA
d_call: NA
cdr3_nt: TGTGCCTGGAGTGTACGCGTGGGGGAGGTGTATGAGCAGTTCTTC
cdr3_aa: CAWSVRVGEVYEQFF

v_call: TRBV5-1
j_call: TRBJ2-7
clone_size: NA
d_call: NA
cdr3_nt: TGCGCCAGCAGCTTGACTAGAGGCGCCTACGAGCAGTACTTC
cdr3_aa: CASSLTRGAYEQYF

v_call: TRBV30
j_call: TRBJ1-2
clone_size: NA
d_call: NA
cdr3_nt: TGTGCCTGGAGGGCGTCAAACTACGATGGCTACACCTTC
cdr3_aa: CAWRASNYDGYTF

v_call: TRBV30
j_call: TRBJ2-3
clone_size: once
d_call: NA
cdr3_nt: TGTGCCTGGAATCAGGAGATCACAGATACGCAGTATTTT
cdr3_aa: CAWNQEITDTQYF

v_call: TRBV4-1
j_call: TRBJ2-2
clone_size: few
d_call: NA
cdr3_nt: TGCGCCAGCAGCCAACCGACCCGCAACACCGGGGAGCTGTTTTTT
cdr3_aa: CASSQPTRNTGELFF

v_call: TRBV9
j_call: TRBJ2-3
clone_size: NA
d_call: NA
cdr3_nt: TGTGCCAGCAGCGTAGAGTGGGACACAGATACGCAGTATTTT
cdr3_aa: CASSVEWDTDTQYF